Listed here is a single T cell receptor (beta chain). Its antigen is currently unknown. This entry belongs to a study of shared clonotypes between healthy human individuals. For the study at large: The plates for each donor numbered three CD4 naive, three CD4 memory, two CD8 naive and one CD8 memory.

Several immunoSEQ plates received, in even portions, the genomic DNA of each subset. Measured with immunoSEQ multiplex PCR; TCRdb has only the in-frame clones, and not every one. This sample has under 2,500,000 clones, with approximately 94% found just once. Study observations and caveats: Naive subsets usually exceeded memory subsets in estimated richness.

CDR1 and CDR2 from the germline V gene are SQVTM and ANQGSEA. With 4 bases removed from V and 4 bases from J, the gap between germline ends came to 7 bases. The CDR3 covers 11 residues. Input material: naive CD4+ T cells sorted from blood. Specified subset: CD45RA+ positively selected. The J gene is TRBJ1-2, the V gene TRBV29-1; D remains unclear. This TCR derives from a man aged 18 to 29 in good health. The CDR3 DNA is TGCAGCGTTGTAGTGGGCTATGGCTACACCTTC. It codes for CSVVVGYGYTF.